A selection of T cell receptor beta chains follows, all from one sample in a study of cytomegalovirus exposure and HLA in healthy donors. This table comes from immunoSEQ multiplex PCR, and its TCRdb copy is limited to in-frame clones, with some not included. The sample holds approximately 120,000 clones, 75% to 85% seen once. Sequencing used PBMCs. These receptors came from a woman aged 45 to 65 in good health and CMV-seropositive. Each CDR3 is given with its conserved first and last residue. D genes are given only for firm matches. Expanded clones get a size class; other rows say once, few or many, or leave the size out.

v_gene,d_gene,abundance,j_gene,CDR3nt,CDR3aa
TRBV29-1,NA,NA,TRBJ1-5,TGCAGCGTTGGTAAGGGGAACAATCAGCCCCAGCATTTT,CSVGKGNNQPQHF
TRBV9,TRBD2,few,TRBJ2-3,TGTGCCAGCAGCGTAGGCGGTAGCGGGGGCACAGATACGCAGTATTTT,CASSVGGSGGTDTQYF
TRBV29-1,NA,NA,TRBJ2-3,TGCAGCGGGGAGTGGGCTGCGGGCACGCAGTATTTT,CSGEWAAGTQYF
TRBV18,TRBD2,few,TRBJ2-5,TGTGCCAGCTCAGAGATAAGCGGGAGCGGGGAGACCCAGTACTTC,CASSEISGSGETQYF
TRBV7-3,NA,NA,TRBJ2-7,TGTGCCAGCAGCTCCGAGGCCGGCGAGCAGTACTTC,CASSSEAGEQYF
TRBV5-4,NA,NA,TRBJ1-2,TGTGCCAGCAGCTTGATAAAGACGCGGGGCTACACCTTC,CASSLIKTRGYTF
TRBV7-2,TRBD2,NA,TRBJ2-2,TGTGCCAGCAGCCGCTATAGCGGGGGGGCCGAAGGCACCGGGGAGCTGTTTTTT,CASSRYSGGAEGTGELFF
TRBV7-9,TRBD1,NA,TRBJ2-3,TGTGCCAGCAGCTCTCCCGGACAGGGGTCGGATACGCAGTATTTT,CASSSPGQGSDTQYF
TRBV2,NA,NA,TRBJ1-2,TGTGCCAGCAATAGGGGCGTCTATGGCTACACCTTC,CASNRGVYGYTF
TRBV21-1,NA,NA,TRBJ2-1,TGTGCCAGCAGCAAATCTCAGGGACTCGGGGAGCAGTTCTTC,CASSKSQGLGEQFF
TRBV6-1,TRBD1,once,TRBJ2-3,TGTGCCAGCAGGACAGGGGAGTGGGGCAATCAGCCCCAGTATTTT,CASRTGEWGNQPQYF
TRBV5-1,TRBD2,NA,TRBJ2-3,TGCGCCAGCAGCTTTCAAGCGGGGGGCACAGATACGCAGTATTTT,CASSFQAGGTDTQYF
TRBV9,TRBD1,NA,TRBJ1-3,TGTGCCAGCGCCACCGACAGGGGCTCTGGAAACACCATATATTTT,CASATDRGSGNTIYF
TRBV2,TRBD2,once,TRBJ2-7,TGTGCCAGCAGTGAAAGTTGGCTAGCGGCCTACGAGCAGTACTTC,CASSESWLAAYEQYF
TRBV18,TRBD1,NA,TRBJ1-1,TGTGCCAGCTCCCGGACAGGTTCCACTGAAGCTTTCTTT,CASSRTGSTEAFF
TRBV5-1,TRBD1,few,TRBJ2-5,TGCGCCAGCAGCTTGGCCGGGACAGGCCAAGAGACCCAGTACTTC,CASSLAGTGQETQYF
TRBV5-6,TRBD1,NA,TRBJ2-5,TGTGCCAGCAGTCCGGGGACAGTCCTGTGGGAGACCCAGTACTTC,CASSPGTVLWETQYF
TRBV19,NA,few,TRBJ1-5,TGTGCCAGTAGTATAGGGGCAAATCAGCCCCAGCATTTT,CASSIGANQPQHF
TRBV29-1,NA,NA,TRBJ1-5,TGCAGCGTTGACGGTTCCGAGGGTCAGCCCCAGCATTTT,CSVDGSEGQPQHF
TRBV7-9,TRBD1,NA,TRBJ1-2,TGTGCCAGCAGCTTCCGGGACAGCTATGGCTACACCTTC,CASSFRDSYGYTF
TRBV6-6,TRBD1,few,TRBJ2-7,TGTGCCAGCAGTTACGGACAGGATAATCCCACCTACGAGCAGTACTTC,CASSYGQDNPTYEQYF
TRBV18,NA,NA,TRBJ1-5,TGTGCCAGCTCCCGCACCGGACTGACCCCGTCGGGGGCCCAGCATTTT,CASSRTGLTPSGAQHF
TRBV4-3,TRBD2,NA,TRBJ2-7,TGCGCCAGCAGCCAAGGGTACAAAGGGAGGGGCGGTTCCTCCTACGAGCAGTACTTC,CASSQGYKGRGGSSYEQYF
TRBV30,TRBD2,once,TRBJ2-7,TGTGCCTGGAGCGGGGGGGACGAGCAGTACTTC,CAWSGGDEQYF
TRBV29-1,TRBD1,few,TRBJ2-3,TGCAGCGTTGAAGATCAGGGGGCGCAGTATTTT,CSVEDQGAQYF
TRBV5-1,NA,once,TRBJ2-3,TGCGCCAGCAGCCTGAGTGCGACAGGTACAGATACGCAGTATTTT,CASSLSATGTDTQYF
TRBV2,NA,few,TRBJ2-3,TGTGCCAGCAGTGTGGTCAGGGAGGCAGATACGCAGTATTTT,CASSVVREADTQYF
TRBV6-1,TRBD2,NA,TRBJ2-1,TGTGCCAGCATCTCCGGGACTAGCGGCTACAATGAGCAGTTCTTC,CASISGTSGYNEQFF
TRBV7-3,TRBD1,NA,TRBJ2-2,TGTGCCAGCAGCACAGGGGGCGGGTTCGGGGAGCTGTTTTTT,CASSTGGGFGELFF
TRBV7-9,NA,NA,TRBJ2-7,TGTGCCAGCAGCTCTCCCTTGTTTGTAACGGGGGCCTACGAGCAGTACTTC,CASSSPLFVTGAYEQYF
TRBV29-1,TRBD2,NA,TRBJ2-3,TGCAGCGTTGAAGAACAGCGGGAGAAGACAGATACGCAGTATTTT,CSVEEQREKTDTQYF
TRBV30,TRBD2,NA,TRBJ2-1,TGTGCCTGGAGCCGATGGTCTGGCGGGGGGTTCTACAATGAGCAGTTCTTC,CAWSRWSGGGFYNEQFF
TRBV7-2,NA,NA,TRBJ1-2,TGTGCCAGCAGACTCGCGGGGTTGGGCTACACCTTC,CASRLAGLGYTF
TRBV14,NA,NA,TRBJ2-1,TGTGCCAGCAGCCTCGCAGGGGCCTACAATGAGCAGTTCTTC,CASSLAGAYNEQFF